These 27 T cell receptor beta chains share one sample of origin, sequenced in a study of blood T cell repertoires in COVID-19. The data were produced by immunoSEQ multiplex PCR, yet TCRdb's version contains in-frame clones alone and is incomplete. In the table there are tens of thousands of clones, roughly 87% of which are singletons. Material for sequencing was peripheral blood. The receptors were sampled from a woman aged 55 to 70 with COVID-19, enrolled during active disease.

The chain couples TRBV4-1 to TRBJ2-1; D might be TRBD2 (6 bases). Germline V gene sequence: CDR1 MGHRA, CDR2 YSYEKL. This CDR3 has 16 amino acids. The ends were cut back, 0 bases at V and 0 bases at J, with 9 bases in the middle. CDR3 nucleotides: TGCGCCAGCAGCCAAGAGGGGAGGAGCTCCTACAATGAGCAGTTCTTC. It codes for CASSQEGRSSYNEQFF.

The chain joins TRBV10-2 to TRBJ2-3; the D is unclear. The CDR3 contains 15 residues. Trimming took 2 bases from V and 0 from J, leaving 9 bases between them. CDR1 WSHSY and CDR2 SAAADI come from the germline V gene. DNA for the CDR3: TGCGCCAGCAGTGAGGAACTTTCGAGCACAGATACGCAGTATTTT. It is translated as CASSEELSSTDTQYF.

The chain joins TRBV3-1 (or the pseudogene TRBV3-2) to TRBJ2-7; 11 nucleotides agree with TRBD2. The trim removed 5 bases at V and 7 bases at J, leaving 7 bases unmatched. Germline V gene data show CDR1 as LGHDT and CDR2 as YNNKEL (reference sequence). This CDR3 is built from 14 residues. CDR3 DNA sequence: TGTGCCAGCAGCTACACTAGCGGGGGAGGAGAGCAGTACTTC. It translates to CASSYTSGGGEQYF.

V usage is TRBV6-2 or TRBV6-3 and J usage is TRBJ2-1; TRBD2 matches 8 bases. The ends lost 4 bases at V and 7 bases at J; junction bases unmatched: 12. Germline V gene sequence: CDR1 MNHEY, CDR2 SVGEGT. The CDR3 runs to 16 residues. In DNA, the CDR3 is TGTGCCAGCAGTTCGCTTCTAGCGGGCGCGGGGAATGAGCAGTTCTTC. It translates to CASSSLLAGAGNEQFF.

CDR3 loop: CASSLRGYRGYGYTF. CDR3 DNA: TGTGCCAGCAGCTTGCGGGGGTACAGGGGCTATGGCTACACCTTC. The rearrangement links TRBV5-4 to TRBJ1-2; the match to TRBD1 covers 7 bases. Germline V CDR1 and CDR2: SGHNT, YYREEE (reference sequence). The trim removed 1 base at V and 4 bases at J, leaving 7 bases unmatched. CDR3 size: 15 residues.

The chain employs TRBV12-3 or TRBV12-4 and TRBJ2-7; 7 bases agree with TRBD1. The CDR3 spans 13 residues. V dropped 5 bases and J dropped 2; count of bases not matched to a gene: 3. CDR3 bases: TGTGCCAGCAGTATAGGGACAGCCTACGAGCAGTACTTC. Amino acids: CASSIGTAYEQYF.

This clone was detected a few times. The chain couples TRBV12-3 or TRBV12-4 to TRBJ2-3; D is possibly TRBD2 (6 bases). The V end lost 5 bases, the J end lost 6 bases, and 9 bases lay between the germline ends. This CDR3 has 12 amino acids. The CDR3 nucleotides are TGTGCCAGCAGTAGGGAGGTGGATACGCAGTATTTT. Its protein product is CASSREVDTQYF.

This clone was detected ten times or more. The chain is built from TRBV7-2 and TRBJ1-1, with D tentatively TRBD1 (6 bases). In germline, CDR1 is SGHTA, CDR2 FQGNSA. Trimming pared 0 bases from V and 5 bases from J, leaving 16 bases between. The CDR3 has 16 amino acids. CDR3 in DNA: TGTGCCAGCAGCTTAGCGGCGGGGGCGAGGTTAACTGAAGCTTTCTTT. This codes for CASSLAAGARLTEAFF.

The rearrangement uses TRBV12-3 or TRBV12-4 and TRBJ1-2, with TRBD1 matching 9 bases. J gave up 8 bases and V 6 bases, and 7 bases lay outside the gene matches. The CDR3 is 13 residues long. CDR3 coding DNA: TGTGCCAGCAGATCGGGGACAGGGTACGGCTACACCTTC. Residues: CASRSGTGYGYTF.

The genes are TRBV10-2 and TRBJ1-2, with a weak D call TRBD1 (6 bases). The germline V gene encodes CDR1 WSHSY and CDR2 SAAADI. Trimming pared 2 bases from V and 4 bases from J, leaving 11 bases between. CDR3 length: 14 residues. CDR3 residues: CASSELGAGYGYTF. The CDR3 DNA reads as TGCGCCAGCAGTGAGCTGGGGGCGGGCTATGGCTACACCTTC.

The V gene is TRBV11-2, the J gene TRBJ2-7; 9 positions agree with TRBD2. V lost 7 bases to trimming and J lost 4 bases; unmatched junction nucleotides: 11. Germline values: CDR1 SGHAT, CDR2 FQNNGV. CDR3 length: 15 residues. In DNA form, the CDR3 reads TGTGCCAGCACCACCGTAGCGGGAGAGGGATACGAGCAGTACTTC. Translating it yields CASTTVAGEGYEQYF.

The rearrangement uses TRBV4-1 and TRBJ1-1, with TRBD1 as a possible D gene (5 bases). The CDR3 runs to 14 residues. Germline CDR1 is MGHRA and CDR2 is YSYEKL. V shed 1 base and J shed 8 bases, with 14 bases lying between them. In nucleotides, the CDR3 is TGCGCCAGCAGCCAAGGACAGAGAGCCACCGAAGCTTTCTTT. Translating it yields CASSQGQRATEAFF.

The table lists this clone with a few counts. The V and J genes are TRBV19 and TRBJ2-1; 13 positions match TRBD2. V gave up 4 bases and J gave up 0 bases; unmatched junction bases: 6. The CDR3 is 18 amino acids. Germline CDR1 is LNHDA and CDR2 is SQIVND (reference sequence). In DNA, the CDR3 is TGTGCCAGTAGTAAGACTAGCGGGGGGTCTAGCTCCTACAATGAGCAGTTCTTC. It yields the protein CASSKTSGGSSSYNEQFF.

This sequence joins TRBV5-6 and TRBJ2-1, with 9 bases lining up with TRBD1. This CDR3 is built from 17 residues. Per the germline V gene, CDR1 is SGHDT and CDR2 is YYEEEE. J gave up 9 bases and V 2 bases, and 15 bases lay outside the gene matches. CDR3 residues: CASSFGGGQGFRGEQFF. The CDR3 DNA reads TGTGCCAGCAGCTTCGGTGGGGGACAGGGCTTTCGCGGTGAGCAGTTCTTC.

The CDR3 spells CASKPTSGEYNEQFF. CDR3 in DNA: TGTGCCAGTAAACCGACTAGCGGGGAGTACAATGAGCAGTTCTTC. The V call is TRBV19, the J call TRBJ2-1, with 11 bases lining up with TRBD2. The germline CDR1 and CDR2 sequences are LNHDA and SQIVND (reference sequence). The ends lost 7 bases at V and 4 bases at J; junction bases unmatched: 6. CDR3 length equals 15 residues. Looking up the rest from reference TRBV19 and TRBJ2-1 gives the full variable domain: DGGITQSPKYLFRKEGQNVTLSCEQNLNHDAMYWYRQDPGQGLRLIYYSQIVNDFQKGDIAEGYSVSREKKESFPLTVTSAQKNPTAFYLCASKPTSGEYNEQFFGPGTRLTVL.

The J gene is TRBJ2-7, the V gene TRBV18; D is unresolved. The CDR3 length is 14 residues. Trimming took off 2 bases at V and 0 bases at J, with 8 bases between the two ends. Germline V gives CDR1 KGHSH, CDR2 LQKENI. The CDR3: CASSPGANSYEQYF. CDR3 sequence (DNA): TGTGCCAGCTCACCAGGAGCGAACTCCTACGAGCAGTACTTC.

In nucleotides, the CDR3 is TGTGCCAGCAGCTTAGCCATGGGACTAGCGGGAGGAGTGACCGGGGAGCTGTTTTTT. Protein product: CASSLAMGLAGGVTGELFF. The chain employs TRBV7-8 and TRBJ2-2, with 15 bases that match TRBD2. The CDR3 has 19 amino acids. The junction had 7 bases not matched to a gene; V was cut back by 0 bases and J by 5 bases. Germline lookup yields CDR1 SGHVS and CDR2 FQNEAQ.

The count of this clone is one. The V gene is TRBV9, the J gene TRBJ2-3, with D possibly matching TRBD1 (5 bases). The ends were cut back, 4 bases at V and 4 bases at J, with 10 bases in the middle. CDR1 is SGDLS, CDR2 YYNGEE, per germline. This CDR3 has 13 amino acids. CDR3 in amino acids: CASSFRGPDTQYF. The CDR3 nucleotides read TGTGCCAGCAGCTTTAGGGGTCCAGATACGCAGTATTTT.

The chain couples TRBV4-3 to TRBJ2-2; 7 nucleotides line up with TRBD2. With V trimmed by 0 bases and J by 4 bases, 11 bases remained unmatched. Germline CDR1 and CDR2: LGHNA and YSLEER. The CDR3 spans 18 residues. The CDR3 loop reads CASSQEEGRLAATGELFF. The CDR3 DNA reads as TGCGCCAGCAGCCAAGAAGAGGGTCGCCTAGCGGCCACCGGGGAGCTGTTTTTT.

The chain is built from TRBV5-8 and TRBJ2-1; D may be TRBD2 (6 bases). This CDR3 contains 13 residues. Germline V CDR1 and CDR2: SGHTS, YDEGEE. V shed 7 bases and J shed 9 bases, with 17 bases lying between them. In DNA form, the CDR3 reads TGTGCCAGCGGGGGGTCTCTAAGGGGTGAGCAGTTCTTC. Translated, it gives CASGGSLRGEQFF.

The CDR3 sequence: CASSYLIPGGLESYEQYF. DNA for the CDR3: TGTGCCAGCAGCTACCTAATCCCCGGGGGGCTAGAATCCTACGAGCAGTACTTC. The chain links TRBV5-4 to TRBJ2-7, with a possible D match to TRBD2 (7 bases). The V gene's germline CDR1 is SGHNT and CDR2 YYREEE (reference sequence). This CDR3 is 18 amino acids long. With 3 bases removed from V and 1 base from J, the gap between germline ends came to 23 bases.

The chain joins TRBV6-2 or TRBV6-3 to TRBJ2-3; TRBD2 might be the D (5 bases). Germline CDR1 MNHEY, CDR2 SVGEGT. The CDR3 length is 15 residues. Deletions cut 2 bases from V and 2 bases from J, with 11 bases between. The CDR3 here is CASSYRMEDTDTQYF. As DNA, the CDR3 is TGTGCCAGCAGTTACCGGATGGAGGACACAGATACGCAGTATTTT.

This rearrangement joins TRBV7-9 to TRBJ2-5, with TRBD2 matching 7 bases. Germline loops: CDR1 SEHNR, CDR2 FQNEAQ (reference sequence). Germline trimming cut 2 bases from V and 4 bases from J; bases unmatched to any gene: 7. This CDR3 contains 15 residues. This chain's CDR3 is CASSLTTGGGETQYF. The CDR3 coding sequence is TGTGCCAGCAGCTTAACGACGGGAGGCGGAGAGACCCAGTACTTC.

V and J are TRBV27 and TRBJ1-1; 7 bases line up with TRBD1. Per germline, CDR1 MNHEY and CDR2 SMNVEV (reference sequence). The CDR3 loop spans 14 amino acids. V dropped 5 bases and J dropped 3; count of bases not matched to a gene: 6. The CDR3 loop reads CASSIQGSDTEAFF. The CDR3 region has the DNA TGTGCCAGCAGTATACAGGGGAGCGACACTGAAGCTTTCTTT.

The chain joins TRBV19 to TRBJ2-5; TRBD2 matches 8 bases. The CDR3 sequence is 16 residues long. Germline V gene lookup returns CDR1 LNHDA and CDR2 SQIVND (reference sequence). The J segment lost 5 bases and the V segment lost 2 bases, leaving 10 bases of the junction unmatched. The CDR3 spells CASSISLAGLGETQYF. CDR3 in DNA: TGTGCCAGTAGTATATCGCTAGCGGGTCTCGGTGAGACCCAGTACTTC.

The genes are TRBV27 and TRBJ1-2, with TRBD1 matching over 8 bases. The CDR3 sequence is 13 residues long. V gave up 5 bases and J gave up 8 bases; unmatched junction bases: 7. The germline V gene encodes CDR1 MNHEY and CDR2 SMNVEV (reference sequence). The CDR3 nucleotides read TGTGCCAGCAGTCCGCTCAGGGGGCAGGGCTACACCTTC. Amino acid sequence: CASSPLRGQGYTF.

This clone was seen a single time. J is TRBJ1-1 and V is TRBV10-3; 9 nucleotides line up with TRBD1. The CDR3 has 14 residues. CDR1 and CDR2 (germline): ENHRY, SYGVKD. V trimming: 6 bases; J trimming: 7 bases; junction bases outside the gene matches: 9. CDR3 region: CAISSGTGTDEAFF. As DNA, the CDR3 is TGTGCCATCAGCTCCGGGACAGGGACGGATGAAGCTTTCTTT.